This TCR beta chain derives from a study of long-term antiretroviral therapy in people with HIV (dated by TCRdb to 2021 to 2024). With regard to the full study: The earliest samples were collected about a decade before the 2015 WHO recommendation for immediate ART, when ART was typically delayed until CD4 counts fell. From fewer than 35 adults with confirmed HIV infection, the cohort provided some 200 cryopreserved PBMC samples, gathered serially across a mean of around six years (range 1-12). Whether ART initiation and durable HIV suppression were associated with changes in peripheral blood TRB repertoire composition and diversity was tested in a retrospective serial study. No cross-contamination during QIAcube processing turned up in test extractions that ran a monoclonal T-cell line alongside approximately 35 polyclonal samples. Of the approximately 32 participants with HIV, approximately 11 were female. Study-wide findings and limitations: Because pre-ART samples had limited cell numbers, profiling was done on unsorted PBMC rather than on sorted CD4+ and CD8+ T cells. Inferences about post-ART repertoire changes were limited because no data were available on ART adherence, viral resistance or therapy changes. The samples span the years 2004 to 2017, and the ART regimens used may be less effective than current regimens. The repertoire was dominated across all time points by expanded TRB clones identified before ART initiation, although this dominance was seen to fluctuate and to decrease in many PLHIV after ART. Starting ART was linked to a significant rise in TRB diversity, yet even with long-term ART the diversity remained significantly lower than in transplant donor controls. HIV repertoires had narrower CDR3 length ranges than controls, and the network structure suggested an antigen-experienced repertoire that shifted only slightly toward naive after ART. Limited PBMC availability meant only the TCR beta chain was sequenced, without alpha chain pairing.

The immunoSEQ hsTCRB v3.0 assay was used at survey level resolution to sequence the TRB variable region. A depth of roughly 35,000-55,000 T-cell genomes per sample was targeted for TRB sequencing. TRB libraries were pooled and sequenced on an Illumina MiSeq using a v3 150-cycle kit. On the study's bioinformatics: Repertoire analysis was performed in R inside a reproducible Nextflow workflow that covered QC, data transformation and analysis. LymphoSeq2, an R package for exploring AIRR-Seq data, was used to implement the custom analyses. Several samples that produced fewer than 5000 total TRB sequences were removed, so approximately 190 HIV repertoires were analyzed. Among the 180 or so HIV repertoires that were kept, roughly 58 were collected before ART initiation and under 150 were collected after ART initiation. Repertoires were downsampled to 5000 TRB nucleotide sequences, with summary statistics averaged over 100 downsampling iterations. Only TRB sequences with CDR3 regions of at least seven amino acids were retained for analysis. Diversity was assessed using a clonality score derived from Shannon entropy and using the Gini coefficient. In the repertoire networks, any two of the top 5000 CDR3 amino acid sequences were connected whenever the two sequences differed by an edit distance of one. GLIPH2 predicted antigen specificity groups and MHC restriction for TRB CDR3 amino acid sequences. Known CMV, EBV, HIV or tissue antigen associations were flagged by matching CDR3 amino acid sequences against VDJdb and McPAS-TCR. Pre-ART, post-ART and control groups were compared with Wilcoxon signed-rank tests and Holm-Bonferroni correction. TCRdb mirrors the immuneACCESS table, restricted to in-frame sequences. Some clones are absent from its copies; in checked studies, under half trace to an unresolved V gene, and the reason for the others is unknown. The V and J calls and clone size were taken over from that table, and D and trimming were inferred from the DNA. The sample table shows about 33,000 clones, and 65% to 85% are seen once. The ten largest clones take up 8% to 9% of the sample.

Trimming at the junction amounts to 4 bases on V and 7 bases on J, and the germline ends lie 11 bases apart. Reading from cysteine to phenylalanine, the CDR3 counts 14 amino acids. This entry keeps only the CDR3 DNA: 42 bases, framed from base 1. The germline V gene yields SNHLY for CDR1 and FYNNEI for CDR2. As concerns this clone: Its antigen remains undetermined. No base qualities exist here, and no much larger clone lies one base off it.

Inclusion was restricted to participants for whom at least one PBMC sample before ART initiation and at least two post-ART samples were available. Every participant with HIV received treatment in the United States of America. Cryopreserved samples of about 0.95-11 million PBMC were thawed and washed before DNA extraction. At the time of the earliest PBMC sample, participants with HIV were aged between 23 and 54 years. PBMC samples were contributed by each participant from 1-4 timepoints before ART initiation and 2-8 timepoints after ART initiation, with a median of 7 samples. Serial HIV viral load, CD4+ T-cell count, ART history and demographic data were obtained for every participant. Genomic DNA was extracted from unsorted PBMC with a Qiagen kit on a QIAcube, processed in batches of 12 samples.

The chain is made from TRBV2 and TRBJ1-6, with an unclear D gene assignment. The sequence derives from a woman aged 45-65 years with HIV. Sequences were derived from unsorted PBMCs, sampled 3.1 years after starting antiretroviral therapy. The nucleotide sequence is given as TGTGCCAGCAGTGCCTGGTTGCAGAATTCACCCCTCCACTTT. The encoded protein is CASSAWLQNSPLHF.